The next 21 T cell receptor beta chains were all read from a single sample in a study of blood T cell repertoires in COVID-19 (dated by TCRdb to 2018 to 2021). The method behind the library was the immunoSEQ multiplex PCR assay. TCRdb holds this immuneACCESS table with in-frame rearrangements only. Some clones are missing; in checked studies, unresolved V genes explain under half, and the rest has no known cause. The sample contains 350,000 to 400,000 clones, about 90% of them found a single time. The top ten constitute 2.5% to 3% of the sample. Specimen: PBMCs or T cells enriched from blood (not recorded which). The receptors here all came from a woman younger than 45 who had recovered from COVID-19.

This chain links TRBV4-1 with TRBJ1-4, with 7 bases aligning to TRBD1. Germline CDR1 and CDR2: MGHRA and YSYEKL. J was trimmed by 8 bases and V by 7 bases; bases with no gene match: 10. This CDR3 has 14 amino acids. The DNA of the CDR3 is TGCGCCAGCATGGCCGTCGACAGGGAAGAAAAACTGTTTTTT. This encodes CASMAVDREEKLFF.

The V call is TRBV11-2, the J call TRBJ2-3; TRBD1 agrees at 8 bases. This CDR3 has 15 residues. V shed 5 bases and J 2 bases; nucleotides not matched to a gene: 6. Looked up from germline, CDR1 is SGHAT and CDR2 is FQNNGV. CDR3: CASSPGQGHTDTQYF. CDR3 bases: TGTGCCAGCAGCCCAGGACAGGGTCACACAGATACGCAGTATTTT.

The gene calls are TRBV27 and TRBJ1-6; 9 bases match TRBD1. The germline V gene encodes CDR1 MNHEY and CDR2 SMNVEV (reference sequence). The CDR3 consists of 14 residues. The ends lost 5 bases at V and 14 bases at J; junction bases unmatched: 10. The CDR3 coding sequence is TGTGCCAGCAGTCTGGGGACAGGGTCTTTGGCCCTCCACTTT. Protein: CASSLGTGSLALHF.

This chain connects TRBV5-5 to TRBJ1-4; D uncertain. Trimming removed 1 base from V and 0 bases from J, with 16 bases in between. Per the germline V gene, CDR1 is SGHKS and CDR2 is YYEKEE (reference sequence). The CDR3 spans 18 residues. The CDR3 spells CASSLIAQTFTTNEKLFF. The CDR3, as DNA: TGTGCCAGCAGCTTGATCGCACAGACCTTCACAACTAATGAAAAACTGTTTTTT.

The CDR3 DNA reads as TGTGCCAGCAGCGTAACAGGGGCTAACTATGGCTACACCTTC. Its protein product is CASSVTGANYGYTF. The chain couples TRBV9 to TRBJ1-2; 7 positions agree with TRBD1. Trimming removed 1 base from V and 0 bases from J; junction bases left unmatched: 0. CDR3 length: 14 amino acids. Germline V CDR1 and CDR2: SGDLS, YYNGEE.

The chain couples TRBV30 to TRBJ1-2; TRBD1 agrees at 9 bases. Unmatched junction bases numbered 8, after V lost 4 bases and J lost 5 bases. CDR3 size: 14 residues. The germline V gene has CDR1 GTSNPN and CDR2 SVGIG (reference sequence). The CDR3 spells CAWTTVTGGYGYTF. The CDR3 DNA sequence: TGTGCCTGGACCACGGTGACAGGGGGTTATGGCTACACCTTC.

This chain's CDR3 is CATRGDRVGDTEAFF. The CDR3 DNA reads as TGTGCCACCAGAGGAGACAGGGTGGGGGACACTGAAGCTTTCTTT. The chain employs TRBV24-1 and TRBJ1-1, with 7 bases lining up with TRBD1. V lost 7 bases, J lost 3 bases, and 10 bases stayed unmatched. The CDR3 runs to 15 residues. Germline-derived CDR1 and CDR2 are KGHDR and SFDVKD.

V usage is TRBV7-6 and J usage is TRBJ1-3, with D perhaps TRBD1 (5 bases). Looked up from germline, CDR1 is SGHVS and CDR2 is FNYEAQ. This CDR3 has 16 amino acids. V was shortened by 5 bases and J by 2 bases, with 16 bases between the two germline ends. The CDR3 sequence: CASSPIHQGTGNTIYF. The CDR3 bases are TGTGCCAGCAGCCCGATTCATCAGGGTACTGGAAACACCATATATTTT.

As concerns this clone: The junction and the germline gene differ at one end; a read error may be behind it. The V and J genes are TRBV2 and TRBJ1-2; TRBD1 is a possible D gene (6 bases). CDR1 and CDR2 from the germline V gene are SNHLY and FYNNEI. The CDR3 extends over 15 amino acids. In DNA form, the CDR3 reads TGTGCCAGCAGTGTACAGGGTGTGGGAAGGTTTGCCCGCCAGTTC. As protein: CASSVQGVGRFARQF.

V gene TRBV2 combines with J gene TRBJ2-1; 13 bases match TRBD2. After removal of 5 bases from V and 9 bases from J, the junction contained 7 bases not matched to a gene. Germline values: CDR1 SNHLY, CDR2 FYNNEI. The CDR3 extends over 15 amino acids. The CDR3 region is CASSHGLAGVSEQFF. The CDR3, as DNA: TGTGCCAGCAGTCATGGACTAGCGGGAGTTTCTGAGCAGTTCTTC.

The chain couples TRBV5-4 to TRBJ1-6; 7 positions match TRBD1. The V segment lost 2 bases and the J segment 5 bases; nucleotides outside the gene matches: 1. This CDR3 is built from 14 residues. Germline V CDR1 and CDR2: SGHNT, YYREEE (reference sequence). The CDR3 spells CASSFRGDNSPLHF. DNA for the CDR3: TGTGCCAGCAGCTTCAGGGGGGATAATTCACCCCTCCACTTT. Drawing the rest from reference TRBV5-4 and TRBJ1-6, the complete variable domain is ETGVTQSPTHLIKTRGQQVTLRCSSQSGHNTVSWYQQALGQGPQFIFQYYREEENGRGNFPPRFSGLQFPNYSSELNVNALELDDSALYLCASSFRGDNSPLHFGNGTRLTVT.

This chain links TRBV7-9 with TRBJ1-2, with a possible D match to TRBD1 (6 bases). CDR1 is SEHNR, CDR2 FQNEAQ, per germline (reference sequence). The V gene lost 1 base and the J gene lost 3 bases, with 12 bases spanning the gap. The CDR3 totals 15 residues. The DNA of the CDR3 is TGTGCCAGCAGCTTAGGGTGGGACACCCACTATGGCTACACCTTC. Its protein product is CASSLGWDTHYGYTF.

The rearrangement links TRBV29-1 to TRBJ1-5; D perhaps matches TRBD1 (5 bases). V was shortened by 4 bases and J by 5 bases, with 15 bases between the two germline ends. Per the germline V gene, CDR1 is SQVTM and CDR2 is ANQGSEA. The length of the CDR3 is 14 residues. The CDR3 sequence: CSVGSGTGYQPQHF. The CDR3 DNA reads TGCAGCGTTGGATCGGGGACTGGTTATCAGCCCCAGCATTTT.

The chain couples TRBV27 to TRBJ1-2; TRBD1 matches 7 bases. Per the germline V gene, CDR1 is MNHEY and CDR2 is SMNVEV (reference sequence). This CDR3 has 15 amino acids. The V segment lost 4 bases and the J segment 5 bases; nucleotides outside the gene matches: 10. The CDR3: CASSSRQGGVYGYTF. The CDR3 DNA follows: TGTGCCAGCAGTTCCCGACAGGGTGGCGTTTATGGCTACACCTTC.

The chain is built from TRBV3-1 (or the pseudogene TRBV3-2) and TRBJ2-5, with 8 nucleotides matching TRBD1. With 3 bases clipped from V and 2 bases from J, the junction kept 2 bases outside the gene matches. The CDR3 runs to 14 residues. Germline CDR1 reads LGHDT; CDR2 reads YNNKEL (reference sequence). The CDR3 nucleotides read TGTGCCAGCAGCCAGGGACAGGTGCAAGAGACCCAGTACTTC. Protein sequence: CASSQGQVQETQYF.

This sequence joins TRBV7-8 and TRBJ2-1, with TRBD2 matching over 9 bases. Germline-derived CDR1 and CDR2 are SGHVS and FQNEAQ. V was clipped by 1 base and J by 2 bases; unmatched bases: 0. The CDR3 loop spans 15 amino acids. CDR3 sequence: CASSLVAGAYNEQFF. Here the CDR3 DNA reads TGTGCCAGCAGCTTAGTAGCGGGAGCCTACAATGAGCAGTTCTTC.

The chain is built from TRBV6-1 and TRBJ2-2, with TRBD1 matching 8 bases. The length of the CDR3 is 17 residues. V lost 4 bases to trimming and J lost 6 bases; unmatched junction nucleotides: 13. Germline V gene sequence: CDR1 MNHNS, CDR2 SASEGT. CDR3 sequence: CASSGLGQGGPAGELFF. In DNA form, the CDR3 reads TGTGCCAGCAGTGGGCTCGGACAGGGAGGTCCCGCCGGGGAGCTGTTTTTT.

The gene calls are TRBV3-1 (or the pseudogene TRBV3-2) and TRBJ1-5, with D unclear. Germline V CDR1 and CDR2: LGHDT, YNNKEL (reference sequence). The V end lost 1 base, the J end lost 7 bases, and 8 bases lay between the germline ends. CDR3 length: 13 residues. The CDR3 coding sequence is TGTGCCAGCAGCCAAGCTACGCGGCAGCCCCAGCATTTT. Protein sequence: CASSQATRQPQHF.

DNA of the CDR3: TGTGCCAGCAGCTTGGGGGCGAGCTCCTACAATGAGCAGTTCTTC. As protein: CASSLGASSYNEQFF. This sequence joins TRBV7-3 and TRBJ2-1; TRBD1 is a possible D gene (6 bases). CDR3 length: 15 amino acids. Trimming removed 3 bases at V and 0 bases at J, with 9 bases between. Germline-derived CDR1 and CDR2 are SGHTA and FQGTGA.

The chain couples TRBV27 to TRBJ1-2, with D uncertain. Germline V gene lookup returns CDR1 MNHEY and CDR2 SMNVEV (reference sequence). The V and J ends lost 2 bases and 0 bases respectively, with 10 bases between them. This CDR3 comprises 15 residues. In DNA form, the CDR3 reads TGTGCCAGCAGTTTAATACCTCCAGCTAACTATGGCTACACCTTC. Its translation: CASSLIPPANYGYTF.

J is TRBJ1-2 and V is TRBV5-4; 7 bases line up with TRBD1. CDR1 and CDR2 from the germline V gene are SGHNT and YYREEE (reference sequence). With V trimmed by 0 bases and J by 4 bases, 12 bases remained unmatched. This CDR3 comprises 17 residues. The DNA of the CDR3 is TGTGCCAGCAGCTTGGAAAGTGGGACAGCCTACATCTATGGCTACACCTTC. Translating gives CASSLESGTAYIYGYTF.